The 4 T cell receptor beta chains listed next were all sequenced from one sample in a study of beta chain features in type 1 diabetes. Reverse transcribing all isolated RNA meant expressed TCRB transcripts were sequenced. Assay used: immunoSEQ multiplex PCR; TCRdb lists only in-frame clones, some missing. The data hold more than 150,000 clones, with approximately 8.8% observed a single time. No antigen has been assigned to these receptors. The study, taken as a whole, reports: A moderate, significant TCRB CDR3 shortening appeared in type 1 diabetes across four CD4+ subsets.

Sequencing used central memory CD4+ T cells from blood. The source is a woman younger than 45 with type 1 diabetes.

Here the CDR3 reads CASSVYGGDTEAFF. The CDR3 nucleotides are TGTGCCAGCAGTGTTTACGGGGGGGACACTGAAGCTTTCTTT. The chain carries TRBV9 and TRBJ1-1, with D perhaps TRBD1 (5 bases). This CDR3 spans 14 amino acids. CDR1 and CDR2 (germline): SGDLS, YYNGEE. Trimming left V 5 bases short and J 3 bases short, with 14 bases between.

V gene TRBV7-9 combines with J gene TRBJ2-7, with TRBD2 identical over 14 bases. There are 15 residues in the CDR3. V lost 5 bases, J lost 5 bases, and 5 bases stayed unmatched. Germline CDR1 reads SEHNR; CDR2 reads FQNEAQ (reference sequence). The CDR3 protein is CASSEGLAGGHEQYF. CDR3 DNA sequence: TGTGCCAGCAGCGAAGGACTAGCGGGAGGCCACGAGCAGTACTTC.

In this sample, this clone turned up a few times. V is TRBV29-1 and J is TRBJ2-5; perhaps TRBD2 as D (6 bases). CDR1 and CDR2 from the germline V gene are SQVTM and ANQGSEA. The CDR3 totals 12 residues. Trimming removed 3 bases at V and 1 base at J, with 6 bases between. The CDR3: CSVDGSQETQYF. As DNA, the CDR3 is TGCAGCGTTGACGGGAGCCAAGAGACCCAGTACTTC.

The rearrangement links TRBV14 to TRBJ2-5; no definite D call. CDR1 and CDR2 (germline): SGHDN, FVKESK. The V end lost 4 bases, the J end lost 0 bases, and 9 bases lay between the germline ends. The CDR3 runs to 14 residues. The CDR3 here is CASSRFQDQETQYF. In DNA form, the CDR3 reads TGTGCCAGCAGCCGGTTCCAGGACCAAGAGACCCAGTACTTC.